What follows describes a single T cell receptor (beta chain). This sample was taken from a study of PD-L1 blockade in urothelial cancer. Across the whole study: Males with urothelial cancer arising in the bladder constituted about 85% of the roughly 30 patients. Analyzed time points were 3 weeks (second dose) and 6 weeks after therapy began.

Germline V gene sequence: CDR1 SGHKS, CDR2 YYEKEE (reference sequence). The CDR3 is made up of 14 amino acids. Trimming at V came to 0 bases and at J to 4 bases, leaving 3 bases not matched to a gene. The time point is: pretreatment peripheral blood. Sampling of each patient yielded between 1 and 8 specimens, collected pretreatment and on-treatment. Every PCR was spiked with synthetic TCR analog templates. Method: immunoSEQ multiplex PCR; TCRdb's copy keeps in-frame clones and lacks some. In the table there are about 72,000 clones, approximately 84% of which are singletons. Specimen: PBMCs, collected around atezolizumab (anti-PD-L1) treatment. This sequence originates from a man in his fifties or sixties with urothelial cancer. J is TRBJ1-2 and V is TRBV5-5; 7 nucleotides agree with TRBD1. In DNA, the CDR3 is TGTGCCAGCAGCTTGGGGGGACAGATCTATGGCTACACCTTC. It codes for CASSLGGQIYGYTF.